A single sample gave rise to the 18 T cell receptor beta chains below, sequenced in a study of shared clonotypes between healthy human individuals. The method was immunoSEQ multiplex PCR; TCRdb's version includes in-frame clones alone and lacks a portion of them. The sample has hundreds of thousands of clones; around 78% are singletons. The sequenced sample consisted of PBMCs. The receptors derive from a woman aged 40 to 50 in good health. Some clones in this sample may be carry-over from other donors' samples.

This clone was seen only a few times. The rearrangement uses TRBV6-1 and TRBJ2-7; 8 nucleotides line up with TRBD2. The V segment lost 6 bases and the J segment 2 bases; nucleotides outside the gene matches: 9. Germline V lookup: CDR1 MNHNS, CDR2 SASEGT. This CDR3 has 15 residues. CDR3 protein: CASRKLADGAYEQYF. CDR3 DNA sequence: TGTGCCAGCAGGAAACTAGCGGATGGGGCCTACGAGCAGTACTTC.

The chain links TRBV19 to TRBJ2-7; tentative D call: TRBD2 (6 bases). In germline, CDR1 is LNHDA, CDR2 SQIVND (reference sequence). The CDR3 spans 12 residues. V dropped 8 bases and J dropped 2 bases, with 10 bases sitting between them. CDR3 DNA sequence: TGTGCCAGTTCGGGAGTGACCTACGAGCAGTACTTC. It specifies CASSGVTYEQYF.

The chain couples TRBV4-2 to TRBJ1-1; a possible D gene is TRBD1 (5 bases). This CDR3 comprises 14 residues. Germline values: CDR1 LGHNA, CDR2 YNFKEQ. Trimming left V 2 bases short and J 0 bases short, with 7 bases between. Here the CDR3 DNA reads TGTGCCAGCAGCCAATTGACAGTGAACACTGAAGCTTTCTTT. Translation gives CASSQLTVNTEAFF.

The J gene is TRBJ2-1, the V gene TRBV6-4; TRBD2 matches 14 bases. The CDR3 is 14 residues long. Losses at the gene ends were 5 bases for V and 8 bases for J; bases not matched to a gene: 2. The germline V gene encodes CDR1 MRHNA and CDR2 SNTAGT. CDR3 protein: CASSRGLAGDEQFF. In DNA form, the CDR3 reads TGTGCCAGCAGTCGGGGACTAGCGGGAGATGAGCAGTTCTTC.

The chain carries TRBV11-2 and TRBJ2-1, with unresolved D. V was pared by 3 bases and J by 5 bases, with 8 bases between. The CDR3 consists of 13 residues. Germline assignment: CDR1 SGHAT and CDR2 FQNNGV. Here the CDR3 reads CASSFWANNEQFF. The CDR3 DNA sequence: TGTGCCAGCAGCTTCTGGGCTAACAATGAGCAGTTCTTC.

This clone has just one count. The rearrangement joins TRBV5-1 to TRBJ2-5; possibly TRBD1 or TRBD2 for D (5 bases each). This CDR3 has 15 residues. Germline assignment: CDR1 SGHRS and CDR2 YFSETQ. The V and J ends lost 4 bases and 5 bases respectively, with 18 bases between them. The CDR3 DNA reads as TGCGCCAGCAGCACATCCGGGACGTCCGGGGAGACCCAGTACTTC. Protein product: CASSTSGTSGETQYF.

The chain couples TRBV2 to TRBJ2-7; weak D call: TRBD2 (5 bases). The V gene's germline CDR1 is SNHLY and CDR2 FYNNEI. The CDR3 loop spans 16 amino acids. Trimming shortened V by 4 bases and J by 1 base, and 17 bases separated the two germline ends. CDR3 in DNA: TGTGCCAGCAGTGCTCGACTCTCGGGAAGGTCCTACGAGCAGTACTTC. This sequence encodes CASSARLSGRSYEQYF.

This clone was seen a handful of times. This chain uses TRBV5-4 with TRBJ1-3; 8 bases are shared with TRBD1. Germline trimming cut 4 bases from V and 4 bases from J; bases unmatched to any gene: 7. Germline V CDR1 and CDR2: SGHNT, YYREEE (reference sequence). This CDR3 region has 15 residues. Here the CDR3 DNA reads TGTGCCAGCAGCCCGTCAGGGGGCGTGGGAAACACCATATATTTT. It codes for CASSPSGGVGNTIYF. The variable domain in full, with the rest retrieved from reference TRBV5-4 and TRBJ1-3, is ETGVTQSPTHLIKTRGQQVTLRCSSQSGHNTVSWYQQALGQGPQFIFQYYREEENGRGNFPPRFSGLQFPNYSSELNVNALELDDSALYLCASSPSGGVGNTIYFGEGSWLTVV.

The chain employs TRBV29-1 and TRBJ1-5; perhaps TRBD1 as D (6 bases). The V end lost 4 bases, the J end lost 5 bases, and 12 bases lay between the germline ends. This CDR3 is built from 13 residues. Germline CDR1 reads SQVTM; CDR2 reads ANQGSEA. The DNA for the CDR3 is TGCAGCGTTGCAGGGGATTTAGATCAGCCCCAGCATTTT. Its protein product is CSVAGDLDQPQHF.

This clone was counted ten times or more. The chain links TRBV4-2 to TRBJ1-1, with a possible D match to TRBD1 (5 bases). Deletions cut 3 bases from V and 5 bases from J, with 16 bases between. The CDR3 totals 15 residues. Germline V CDR1 and CDR2: LGHNA, YNFKEQ. The CDR3 nucleotides read TGTGCCAGCAGCCATTCGACGGGGCCAGGGACTGAAGCTTTCTTT. The encoded protein is CASSHSTGPGTEAFF.

J is TRBJ2-7 and V is TRBV21-1; TRBD1, the table's D call, was not compared with the DNA. TRBV21-1 is deemed a pseudogene. The CDR3 extends over 13 amino acids. In DNA, the CDR3 is TGTGCCAGCAGCAAAGTGGGACAGGGGAAATCTTACTTC. Translating gives CASSKVGQGKSYF.

The chain is built from TRBV2 and TRBJ2-3, with 9 bases aligning to TRBD1. J gave up 10 bases and V 2 bases, and 7 bases lay outside the gene matches. Looked up from germline, CDR1 is SNHLY and CDR2 is FYNNEI. CDR3 size: 14 residues. CDR3 amino acids: CASSETGGEVPQYF. CDR3 bases: TGTGCCAGCAGTGAAACAGGGGGCGAGGTACCGCAGTATTTT.

The V call is TRBV10-3, the J call TRBJ1-1; maybe TRBD1 (6 bases). Looked up from germline, CDR1 is ENHRY and CDR2 is SYGVKD. The CDR3 is 15 residues long. V dropped 0 bases and J dropped 3 bases, with 11 bases sitting between them. This chain's CDR3 is CAISESRGADTEAFF. Here the CDR3 DNA reads TGTGCCATCAGTGAGTCGCGGGGGGCGGACACTGAAGCTTTCTTT.

This clone was observed many times. This chain joins TRBV25-1 and TRBJ2-3; TRBD2 matches 14 bases. Germline loops: CDR1 MGHDK, CDR2 SYGVNS. V trimming: 4 bases; J trimming: 6 bases; junction bases outside the gene matches: 9. This CDR3 contains 17 residues. CDR3: CASSGGTSGRFGDTQYF. CDR3 nucleotides: TGTGCCAGCAGTGGGGGGACTAGCGGGAGATTCGGGGATACGCAGTATTTT.

The table lists this clone with many counts. The chain carries TRBV19 and TRBJ1-1; 11 nucleotides match TRBD1. This CDR3 has 14 residues. Germline CDR1 reads LNHDA; CDR2 reads SQIVND (reference sequence). After removal of 9 bases from V and 5 bases from J, the junction contained 8 bases not matched to a gene. The DNA for the CDR3 is TGTGCCAGCCTGACGGGGGACAGGGGGACTGAAGCTTTCTTT. Translating gives CASLTGDRGTEAFF.

The chain joins TRBV7-3 to TRBJ2-1; 9 nucleotides match TRBD2. CDR1 and CDR2 (germline): SGHTA, FQGTGA. The trim removed 4 bases at V and 5 bases at J, leaving 12 bases unmatched. This CDR3 has 17 residues. CDR3 DNA sequence: TGTGCCAGCAGCTCCATGACTAGCGGAATCTCAGACAATGAGCAGTTCTTC. This gives the protein CASSSMTSGISDNEQFF.

The V call is TRBV4-2, the J call TRBJ2-5; D ambiguous. Germline V CDR1 and CDR2: LGHNA, YNFKEQ. The V gene lost 3 bases and the J gene lost 3 bases, with 14 bases spanning the gap. The CDR3 has 15 amino acids. CDR3 sequence (DNA): TGTGCCAGCAGCCAGGCCCCGGACCAGAAAGAGACCCAGTACTTC. Its translation is CASSQAPDQKETQYF.

The chain recombines TRBV14 with TRBJ1-2, with D maybe TRBD1 (6 bases). CDR1 is SGHDN and CDR2 is FVKESK in the germline V gene. V was trimmed by 0 bases and J by 6 bases, leaving 11 bases between them. This CDR3 region has 14 residues. CDR3 in amino acids: CASSQEMTGHGYTF. DNA for the CDR3: TGTGCCAGCAGCCAAGAAATGACAGGCCATGGCTACACCTTC.